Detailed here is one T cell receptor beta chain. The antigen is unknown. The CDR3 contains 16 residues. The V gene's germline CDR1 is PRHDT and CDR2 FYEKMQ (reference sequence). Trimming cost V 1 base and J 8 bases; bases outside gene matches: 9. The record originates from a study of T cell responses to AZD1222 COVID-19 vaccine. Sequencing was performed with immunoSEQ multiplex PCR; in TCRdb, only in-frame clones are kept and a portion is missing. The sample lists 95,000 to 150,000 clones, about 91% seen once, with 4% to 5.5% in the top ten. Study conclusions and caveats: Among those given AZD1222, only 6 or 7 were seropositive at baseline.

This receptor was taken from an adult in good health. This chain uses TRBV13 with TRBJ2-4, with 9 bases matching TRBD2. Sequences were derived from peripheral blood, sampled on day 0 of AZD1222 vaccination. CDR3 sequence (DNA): TGTGCCAGCAGCTTAGTTTCAGCGGGGGGCAATGACATTCAGTACTTC. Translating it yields CASSLVSAGGNDIQYF.